This TCR beta chain was found in a study of cytomegalovirus exposure and HLA in healthy donors. Of note for this clone: Antigen unknown.

PCR was performed using 60 Vbeta and 13 Jbeta primers. Method: immunoSEQ multiplex PCR; TCRdb's copy keeps in-frame clones and lacks some. The sample lists 180,000 or so clones; about four fifths were seen once. The germline CDR1 and CDR2 sequences are SGHRS and YFSETQ. V dropped 4 bases and J dropped 10 bases, with 20 bases sitting between them. The CDR3 has 14 residues. Study-level results: Presence/absence analyses supposed approximately even sequencing depth among donors.

This clonotype was obtained from a man aged 40-49 years in good health and CMV-seronegative. The J gene is TRBJ1-1, the V gene TRBV5-1; D unresolved. The specimen sequenced was PBMCs. This CDR3 is CASSPRTEVLVAFF. The CDR3 DNA follows: TGCGCCAGCAGCCCGCGGACGGAGGTGTTGGTAGCTTTCTTT.